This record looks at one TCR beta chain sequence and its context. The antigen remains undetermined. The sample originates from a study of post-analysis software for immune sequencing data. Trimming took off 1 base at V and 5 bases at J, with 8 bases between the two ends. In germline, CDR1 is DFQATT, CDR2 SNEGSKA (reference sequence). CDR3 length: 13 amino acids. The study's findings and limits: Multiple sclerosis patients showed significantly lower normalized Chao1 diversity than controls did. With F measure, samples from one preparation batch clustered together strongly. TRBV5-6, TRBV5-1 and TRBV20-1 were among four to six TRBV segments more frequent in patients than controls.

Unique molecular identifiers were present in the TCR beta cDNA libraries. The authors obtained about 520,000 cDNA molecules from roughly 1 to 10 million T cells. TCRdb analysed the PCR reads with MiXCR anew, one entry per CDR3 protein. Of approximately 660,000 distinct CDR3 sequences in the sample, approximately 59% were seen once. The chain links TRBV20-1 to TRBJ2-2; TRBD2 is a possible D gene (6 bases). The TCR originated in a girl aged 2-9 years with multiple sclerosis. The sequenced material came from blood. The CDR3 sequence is CSARAEGTGELFF. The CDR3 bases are TGCAGTGCTAGAGCGGAGGGGACCGGGGAGCTGTTTTTT.